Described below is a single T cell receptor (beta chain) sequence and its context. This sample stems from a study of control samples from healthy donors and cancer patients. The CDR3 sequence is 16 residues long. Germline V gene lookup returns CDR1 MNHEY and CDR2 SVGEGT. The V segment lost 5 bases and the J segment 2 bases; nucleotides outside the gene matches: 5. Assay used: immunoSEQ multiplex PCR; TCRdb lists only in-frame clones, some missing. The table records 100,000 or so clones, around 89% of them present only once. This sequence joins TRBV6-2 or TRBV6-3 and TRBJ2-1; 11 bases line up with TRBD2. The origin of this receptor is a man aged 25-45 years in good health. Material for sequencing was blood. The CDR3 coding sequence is TGTGCCAGCAGTAGTCAGACTAGCGGGACCTACAATGAGCAGTTCTTC. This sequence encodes CASSSQTSGTYNEQFF.